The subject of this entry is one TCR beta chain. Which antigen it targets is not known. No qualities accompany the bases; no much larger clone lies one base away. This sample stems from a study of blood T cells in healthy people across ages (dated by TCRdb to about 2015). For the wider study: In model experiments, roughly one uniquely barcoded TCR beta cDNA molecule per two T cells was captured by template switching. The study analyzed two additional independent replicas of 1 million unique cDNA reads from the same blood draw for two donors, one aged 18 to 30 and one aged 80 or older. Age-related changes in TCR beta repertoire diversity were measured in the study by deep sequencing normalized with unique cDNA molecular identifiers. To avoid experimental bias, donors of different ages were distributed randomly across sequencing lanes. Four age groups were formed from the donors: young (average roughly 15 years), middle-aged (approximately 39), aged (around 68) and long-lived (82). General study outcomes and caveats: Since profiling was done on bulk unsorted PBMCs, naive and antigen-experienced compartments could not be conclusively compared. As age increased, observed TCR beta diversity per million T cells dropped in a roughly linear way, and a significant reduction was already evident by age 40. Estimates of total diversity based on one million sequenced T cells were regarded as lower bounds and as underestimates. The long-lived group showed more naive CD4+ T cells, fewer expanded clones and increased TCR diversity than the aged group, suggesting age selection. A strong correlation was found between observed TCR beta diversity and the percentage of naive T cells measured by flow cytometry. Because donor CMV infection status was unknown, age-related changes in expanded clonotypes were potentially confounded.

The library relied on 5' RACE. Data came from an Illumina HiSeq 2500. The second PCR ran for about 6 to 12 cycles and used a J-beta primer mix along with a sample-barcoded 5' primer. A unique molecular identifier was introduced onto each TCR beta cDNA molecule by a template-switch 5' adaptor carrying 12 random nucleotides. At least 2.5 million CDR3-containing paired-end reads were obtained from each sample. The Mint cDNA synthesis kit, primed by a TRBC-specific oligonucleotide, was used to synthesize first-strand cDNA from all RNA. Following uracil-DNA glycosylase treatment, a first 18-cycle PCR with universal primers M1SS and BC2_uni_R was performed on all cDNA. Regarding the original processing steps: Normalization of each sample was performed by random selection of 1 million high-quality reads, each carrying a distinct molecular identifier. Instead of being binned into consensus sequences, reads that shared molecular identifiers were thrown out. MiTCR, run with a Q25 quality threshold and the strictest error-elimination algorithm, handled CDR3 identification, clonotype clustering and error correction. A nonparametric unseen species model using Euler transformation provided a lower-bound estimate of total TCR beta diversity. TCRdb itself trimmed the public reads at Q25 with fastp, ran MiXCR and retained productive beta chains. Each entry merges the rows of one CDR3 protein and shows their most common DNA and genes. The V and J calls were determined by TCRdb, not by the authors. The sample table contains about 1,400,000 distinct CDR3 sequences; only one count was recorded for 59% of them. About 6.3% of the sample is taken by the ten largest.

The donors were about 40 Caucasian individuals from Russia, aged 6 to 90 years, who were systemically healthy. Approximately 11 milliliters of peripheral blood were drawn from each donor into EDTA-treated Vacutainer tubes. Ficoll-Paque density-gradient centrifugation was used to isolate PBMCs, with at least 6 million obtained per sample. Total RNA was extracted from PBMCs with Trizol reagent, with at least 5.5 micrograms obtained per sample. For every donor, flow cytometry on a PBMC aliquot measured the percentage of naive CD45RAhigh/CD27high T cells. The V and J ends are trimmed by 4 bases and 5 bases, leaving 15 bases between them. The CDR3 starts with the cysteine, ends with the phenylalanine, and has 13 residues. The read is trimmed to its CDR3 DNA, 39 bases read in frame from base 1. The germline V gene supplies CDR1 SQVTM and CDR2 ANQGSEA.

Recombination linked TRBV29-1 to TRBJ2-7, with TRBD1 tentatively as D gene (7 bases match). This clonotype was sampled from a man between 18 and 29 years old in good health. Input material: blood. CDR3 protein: CSVGFRGANEQYF. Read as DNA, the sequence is TGCAGCGTTGGTTTCAGGGGGGCTAACGAGCAGTACTTC.